This T cell receptor beta chain was sequenced for a study of cytomegalovirus exposure and HLA in healthy donors. Findings and caveats of the study: The authors listed approximately 160 TCR beta chains as cytomegalovirus-associated. Some V segments (TRBV6-2 and TRBV6-3 among them) were excluded as indistinguishable. Apparent HLA restriction characterized most CMV-associated TCR beta chains in a later analysis.

Note on this clone: What it recognizes is unknown. An end of the junction does not agree with germline; a read error may underlie this. Other DNA variants within this sample encode the same CDR3.

The PCR employed 60 Vbeta primers together with 13 Jbeta primers. Data came from immunoSEQ multiplex PCR; TCRdb stores just in-frame clones and leaves some out. In the table there are under 130,000 clones, 76% of which are singletons. Germline CDR1 is LGHNA and CDR2 is YSLEER. This CDR3 region has 16 residues. Sample: PBMCs. The chain is built from TRBV4-3 and TRBJ2-2, with 7 positions matching TRBD1. The sequence derives from a man aged 35-49 years in good health and CMV-seropositive. CDR3 nucleotides: TGCGCCAGCAGTCAAGTCAGACAGGGAAACACCGGGGAGCTGTTTTTT. Residues: CASSQVRQGNTGELFF.